This T cell receptor (beta chain) was captured in a study of blood T cell repertoires in COVID-19. At the level of the study: From the United States, Italy and Spain came samples of acute and convalescent COVID-19. The analysed material was cDNA or gDNA that came from T cells, B-cell-depleted T cells, or PBMCs.

Trimming removed 11 bases from V and 5 bases from J, with 9 bases in between. CDR1 and CDR2 (germline): SEHNR, FQNEAQ (reference sequence). This CDR3 contains 11 residues. Authors' methods: Quantification of nucleated cells was approximated via reference gene primer amplification. Here immunoSEQ multiplex PCR was the method, and the copy in TCRdb shows in-frame clones only, minus some. Clone size and V and J calls were adopted from that table, with D and trimming inferred from the DNA. The table includes around 300,000 clones, almost 90% detected once. Enrolled during active infection, Seattle patients were then followed longitudinally.

The sequenced sample consisted of peripheral blood. The chain couples TRBV7-9 to TRBJ2-2, with D possibly matching TRBD1 (5 bases). The clonotype originates from a middle-aged woman with COVID-19, enrolled during active disease. CDR3 in DNA: TGTGCCGGAAAGGGGACCGGGGAGCTGTTTTTT. Its protein is CAGKGTGELFF.